The 19 T cell receptor beta chains listed next were all sequenced from one sample in a study of vaccination and CD4 T cells after COVID-19. Their antigens remain unidentified. Scientists ran DNA taken from cultured CD4+ T cells through the Oncomine TCR Beta short-read assay for sequencing. TCRdb independently ran MiXCR on the PCR reads; one entry per CDR3 protein. The table records approximately 14,000 distinct CDR3 sequences, about 48% of them present only once. Documented treatment: roughly ten-day PBMC culture with coronavirus spike peptide pools or control peptides (ViraFEST assay). Sequenced material: CD4+ T cells from blood, cultured in vitro, taken before SARS-CoV-2 vaccination. The receptors were sampled from a human donor who had recovered from COVID-19.

The chain couples TRBV10-3 to TRBJ1-2; 10 positions agree with TRBD1. The CDR3 spans 17 residues. Germline V CDR1 and CDR2: ENHRY, SYGVKD. With V trimmed by 4 bases and J by 4 bases, 12 bases remained unmatched. The CDR3 is CAISAETGGTLGYGYTF. CDR3 DNA sequence: TGTGCCATCAGTGCAGAGACAGGGGGCACACTGGGCTATGGCTACACCTTC.

The chain carries TRBV25-1 and TRBJ1-2, with D perhaps matching TRBD1 (5 bases). V was clipped by 2 bases and J by 9 bases, with 7 bases between them. The CDR3 contains 11 residues. Germline V gives CDR1 MGHDK, CDR2 SYGVNS. CDR3 sequence: CASSEGGSYTF. In DNA form, the CDR3 reads TGTGCCAGCAGTGAAGGGGGGAGCTACACCTTC.

V usage is TRBV27 and J usage is TRBJ2-7, with D hard to call. From germline, CDR1 is MNHEY and CDR2 SMNVEV (reference sequence). Trimming pared 5 bases from V and 0 bases from J, leaving 8 bases between. CDR3 length equals 13 residues. CDR3 protein: CASSRLSSYEQYF. The CDR3 DNA reads TGTGCCAGCAGTCGACTGAGCTCCTACGAGCAGTACTTC.

This chain connects TRBV12-3 or TRBV12-4 to TRBJ1-1, with 7 bases matching TRBD1. This CDR3 has 19 amino acids. Trimming removed 8 bases from V and 5 bases from J; junction bases left unmatched: 26. The CDR3 nucleotides are TGTGCCAGCGGACCAGCTTTAGGGGGCGTAGGGCCTCTAACAACTGAAGCTTTCTTT. Its protein is CASGPALGGVGPLTTEAFF.

This clonotype was seen a few times. V gene TRBV12-3 or TRBV12-4 combines with J gene TRBJ1-5; 7 nucleotides align to TRBD1. J gave up 6 bases and V 6 bases, and 5 bases lay outside the gene matches. The CDR3 sequence is 13 residues long. The CDR3 sequence: CASRKGQLQPQHF. The CDR3 DNA sequence: TGTGCCAGCAGGAAGGGACAGCTTCAGCCCCAGCATTTT.

This clonotype was found a few times. This sequence joins TRBV6-1 and TRBJ1-2; 7 nucleotides agree with TRBD1. V gave up 6 bases and J gave up 3 bases; unmatched junction bases: 10. CDR1 and CDR2 (germline): MNHNS, SASEGT. The CDR3 spans 15 residues. The CDR3 loop reads CASSRNRQGYYGYTF. For the CDR3, the DNA is TGTGCCAGCAGCCGGAACCGACAGGGTTACTATGGCTACACCTTC.

The V gene is TRBV29-1, the J gene TRBJ1-2; D is unresolved. V was shortened by 6 bases and J by 2 bases, with 13 bases between the two germline ends. From germline, CDR1 is SQVTM and CDR2 ANQGSEA. CDR3 size: 13 residues. CDR3 DNA sequence: TGCAGCGTGCGCCGCGGGGAGAACTATGGCTACACCTTC. It specifies CSVRRGENYGYTF.

This clonotype has a handful of counts. Written as DNA, the CDR3 is TGTGCCAGCCATACAGGGGAAAGAGACACCGGGGAGCTGTTTTTT. This sequence encodes CASHTGERDTGELFF. The chain is built from TRBV6-1 and TRBJ2-2; 7 nucleotides line up with TRBD1. V was pared by 8 bases and J by 3 bases, with 9 bases of the junction left unmatched. CDR1 is MNHNS and CDR2 is SASEGT in the germline V gene. This CDR3 is 15 amino acids long.

The chain combines TRBV15 with TRBJ1-1; D is ambiguous. Per the germline V gene, CDR1 is LNHNV and CDR2 is YYDKDF (reference sequence). The ends were cut back, 0 bases at V and 0 bases at J, with 5 bases in the middle. The CDR3 is made up of 14 amino acids. CDR3 sequence reads: CATSRDPMNTEAFF. CDR3 DNA sequence: TGTGCCACCAGCAGAGATCCAATGAACACTGAAGCTTTCTTT.

This clonotype was seen a handful of times. J is TRBJ2-5 and V is TRBV20-1, with D perhaps matching TRBD1 (6 bases). V was cut by 5 bases and J by 4 bases, with 11 bases left in between. Germline loops: CDR1 DFQATT, CDR2 SNEGSKA (reference sequence). The CDR3 loop spans 12 amino acids. The CDR3 DNA reads as TGCAGTGCTTCACAACAGGGAGAGACCCAGTACTTC. It specifies CSASQQGETQYF.

The J gene is TRBJ2-1, the V gene TRBV7-2; possible D gene TRBD2, 7 bases. Germline V gene data show CDR1 as SGHTA and CDR2 as FQGNSA. V dropped 1 base and J dropped 1 base, with 14 bases sitting between them. The CDR3 contains 17 residues. CDR3 sequence reads: CASSLEGGGYSYNEQFF. CDR3 bases: TGTGCCAGCAGCTTAGAGGGAGGGGGATATTCCTACAATGAGCAGTTCTTC.

The chain joins TRBV7-2 to TRBJ1-1, with 10 bases that match TRBD1. Germline loops: CDR1 SGHTA, CDR2 FQGNSA. CDR3 size: 16 residues. V was clipped by 5 bases and J by 3 bases; unmatched bases: 9. Here the CDR3 DNA reads TGTGCCAGCAGCCCCCGGGACAGGGGCCCCTACACTGAAGCTTTCTTT. Protein: CASSPRDRGPYTEAFF.

The chain joins TRBV21-1 to TRBJ2-6. TRBV21-1 is listed as a pseudogene. The CDR3 covers 17 residues. The CDR3 loop reads CASSVTGDHSGANVLTF. CDR3 DNA: TGTGCCAGCAGCGTTACCGGAGACCACTCTGGGGCCAACGTCCTGACTTTC.

The V gene is TRBV7-9, the J gene TRBJ2-6; D is perhaps TRBD1 (5 bases). This CDR3 has 14 residues. Looked up from germline, CDR1 is SEHNR and CDR2 is FQNEAQ (reference sequence). Trimming left V 5 bases short and J 4 bases short, with 9 bases between. In nucleotides, the CDR3 is TGTGCCAGCAGCACATCAGGGGGGGCCAACGTCCTGACTTTC. It yields the protein CASSTSGGANVLTF.

CDR3 DNA: TGTGCCAGCAGCCAGGGGATGTCTGGAAACACCATATATTTT. As protein: CASSQGMSGNTIYF. The chain carries TRBV7-2 and TRBJ1-3; possible D gene TRBD1, 6 bases. The CDR3 runs 14 residues. V dropped 5 bases and J dropped 1 base, with 9 bases sitting between them. From germline, CDR1 is SGHTA and CDR2 FQGNSA. The full variable domain, rest sourced from reference TRBV7-2 and TRBJ1-3, is GAGVSQSPSNKVTEKGKDVELRCDPISGHTALYWYRQSLGQGLEFLIYFQGNSAPDKSGLPSDRFSAERTGGSVSTLTIQRTQQEDSAVYLCASSQGMSGNTIYFGEGSWLTVV.

The chain uses TRBV24-1 and TRBJ2-4; no clear D gene. V was trimmed by 7 bases and J by 8 bases, leaving 14 bases between them. CDR1 is KGHDR, CDR2 SFDVKD, per germline. This CDR3 is 13 amino acids long. CDR3 in amino acids: CATSVASSDIQYF. The CDR3, as DNA: TGTGCCACCAGCGTAGCCTCCTCGGACATTCAGTACTTC.

The CDR3 nucleotides are TGCGCCAGCAGCCCTACGGGACAGCCTAGCACAGATACGCAGTATTTT. It specifies CASSPTGQPSTDTQYF. The chain joins TRBV5-1 to TRBJ2-3; 7 bases line up with TRBD1. This CDR3 comprises 16 residues. The junction had 8 bases not matched to a gene; V was cut back by 4 bases and J by 0 bases. Germline CDR1 and CDR2: SGHRS and YFSETQ.

The gene calls are TRBV2 and TRBJ1-1; tentative D call: TRBD1 (6 bases). The CDR3 sequence is 13 residues long. Deletions cut 7 bases from V and 9 bases from J, with 18 bases between. In germline, CDR1 is SNHLY, CDR2 FYNNEI. The CDR3 sequence is CASTIRGQPKAFF. The CDR3, as DNA: TGTGCCAGCACCATCAGGGGCCAGCCGAAAGCTTTCTTT. The whole variable domain, remainder taken from reference TRBV2 and TRBJ1-1, is EPEVTQTPSHQVTQMGQEVILRCVPISNHLYFYWYRQILGQKVEFLVSFYNNEISEKSEIFDDQFSVERPDGSNFTLKIRSTKLEDSAMYFCASTIRGQPKAFFGQGTRLTVV.

This clonotype was recorded a few times. The gene calls are TRBV20-1 and TRBJ2-7; D gene ambiguous. The V end was cut by 4 bases, the J end by 1 base, with 5 bases between. CDR1 is DFQATT and CDR2 is SNEGSKA in the germline V gene (reference sequence). The CDR3 is made up of 11 amino acids. CDR3 nucleotides: TGCAGTGCTACCAGATCCTACGAGCAGTACTTC. As protein: CSATRSYEQYF.